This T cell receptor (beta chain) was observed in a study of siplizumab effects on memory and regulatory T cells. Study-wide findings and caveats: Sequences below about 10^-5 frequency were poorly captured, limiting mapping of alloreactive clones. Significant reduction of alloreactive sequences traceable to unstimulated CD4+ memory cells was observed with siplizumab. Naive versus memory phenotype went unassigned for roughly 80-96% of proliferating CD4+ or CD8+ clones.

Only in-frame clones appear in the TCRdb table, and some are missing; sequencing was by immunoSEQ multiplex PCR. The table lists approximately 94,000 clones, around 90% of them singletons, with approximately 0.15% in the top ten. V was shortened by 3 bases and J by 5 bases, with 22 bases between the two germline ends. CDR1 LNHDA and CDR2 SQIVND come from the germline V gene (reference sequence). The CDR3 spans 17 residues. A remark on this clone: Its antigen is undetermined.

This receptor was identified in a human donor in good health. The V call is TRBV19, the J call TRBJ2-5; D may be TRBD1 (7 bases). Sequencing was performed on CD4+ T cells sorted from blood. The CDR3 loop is CASSIFGRRGQRETQYF. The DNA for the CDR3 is TGTGCCAGTAGTATTTTCGGCAGGAGGGGGCAAAGGGAGACCCAGTACTTC.